The 30 T cell receptor beta chains reported below all come from one sample, sequenced in a study of shared clonotypes between healthy human individuals. Assay: immunoSEQ multiplex PCR; the TCRdb copy retains only in-frame clones and omits some. The sample lists over 2 million clones, under 95% occurring once. The sequenced sample consisted of naive CD4+ T cells from PBMCs. Subset noted: CD45RA+ positively selected. The receptor source for this set is a man between 18 and 35 years old in good health. Some clones in this sample may be carry-over from other donors' samples.

The chain joins TRBV27 to TRBJ2-1; 9 positions agree with TRBD2. Germline V lookup: CDR1 MNHEY, CDR2 SMNVEV (reference sequence). The V and J ends lost 2 bases and 3 bases, in that order; junction bases with no gene match: 2. The CDR3 is made up of 15 amino acids. CDR3 nucleotide sequence: TGTGCCAGCAGTTTAGTACTAGCGGGCTACAATGAGCAGTTCTTC. Amino acids: CASSLVLAGYNEQFF.

The chain joins TRBV2 to TRBJ2-7; D may correspond to TRBD1 or TRBD2 (5 bases each). Looked up from germline, CDR1 is SNHLY and CDR2 is FYNNEI. The V and J ends lost 8 bases and 7 bases respectively, with 15 bases between them. CDR3 size: 12 residues. The CDR3, as DNA: TGTGCCAGCGTATACAGGTCGGGGGAGCAGTACTTC. Translating it yields CASVYRSGEQYF.

The chain couples TRBV28 to TRBJ1-4; 10 bases map to TRBD1. CDR1 MDHEN and CDR2 SYDVKM come from the germline V gene. This CDR3 spans 22 amino acids. With V trimmed by 1 base and J by 4 bases, 21 bases remained unmatched. The CDR3 region is CASSLSLGGDRGRGSGNEKLFF. The CDR3, as DNA: TGTGCCAGCAGTTTATCCCTTGGGGGGGACAGGGGCCGCGGGAGCGGTAATGAAAAACTGTTTTTT.

The chain recombines TRBV7-9 with TRBJ2-7; no definite D call. This CDR3 is 12 amino acids long. Germline V CDR1 and CDR2: SEHNR, FQNEAQ (reference sequence). Trimming left V 1 base short and J 6 bases short, with 7 bases between. The CDR3 DNA reads TGTGCCAGCAGCTTAGATGTAGGCGAGCAGTACTTC. It encodes CASSLDVGEQYF.

The chain has TRBV14 and TRBJ2-3, with TRBD2 identical over 7 bases. Germline V gene data show CDR1 as SGHDN and CDR2 as FVKESK. Trimming took 3 bases from V and 2 from J; bases not matched to a gene: 14. The CDR3 spans 18 residues. The CDR3 reads CASSQIFGAGEFTDTQYF. CDR3 DNA: TGTGCCAGCAGCCAGATTTTTGGTGCGGGAGAGTTCACAGATACGCAGTATTTT.

The rearrangement links TRBV7-3 to TRBJ2-5; tentatively, D is TRBD1 or TRBD2 (5 bases each). Germline V gene lookup returns CDR1 SGHTA and CDR2 FQGTGA. Trimming removed 3 bases at V and 5 bases at J, with 10 bases between. The CDR3 loop spans 13 amino acids. The CDR3 loop is CASSFGAFETQYF. DNA of the CDR3: TGTGCCAGCAGCTTCGGGGCGTTTGAGACCCAGTACTTC.

The V gene is TRBV9, the J gene TRBJ2-2, with 11 bases matching TRBD1. Germline V CDR1 and CDR2: SGDLS, YYNGEE. With V trimmed by 4 bases and J by 7 bases, 6 bases remained unmatched. The CDR3 length is 15 residues. Written as DNA, the CDR3 is TGTGCCAGCAGCTTCCGGACAGGGGGCCTCGGGGAGCTGTTTTTT. It yields the protein CASSFRTGGLGELFF. Based on the CDR3 plus reference TRBV9 and TRBJ2-2, the full variable domain is DSGVTQTPKHLITATGQRVTLRCSPRSGDLSVYWYQQSLDQGLQFLIQYYNGEERAKGNILERFSAQQFPDLHSELNLSSLELGDSALYFCASSFRTGGLGELFFGEGSRLTVL.

The genes are TRBV5-6 and TRBJ2-7; 7 nucleotides agree with TRBD1. Germline-derived CDR1 and CDR2 are SGHDT and YYEEEE. V was pared by 2 bases and J by 3 bases, with 8 bases of the junction left unmatched. The CDR3 length is 15 residues. Written as DNA, the CDR3 is TGTGCCAGCAGCTTTGGTGGGACAGCAGACTACGAGCAGTACTTC. This encodes CASSFGGTADYEQYF.

This chain connects TRBV28 to TRBJ2-5; 16 positions agree with TRBD2. Per germline, CDR1 MDHEN and CDR2 SYDVKM. J was trimmed by 4 bases and V by 8 bases; bases with no gene match: 1. This CDR3 is 14 amino acids long. The CDR3 sequence is CASGTSGRGETQYF. CDR3 in DNA: TGTGCCAGCGGGACTAGCGGGAGGGGAGAGACCCAGTACTTC.

The chain joins TRBV4-3 to TRBJ1-2; D is perhaps TRBD1 (5 bases). V was cut by 0 bases and J by 3 bases, with 11 bases left in between. CDR3 length: 15 residues. Germline CDR1 is LGHNA and CDR2 is YSLEER. Here the CDR3 reads CASSQENRRYYGYTF. The DNA of the CDR3 is TGCGCCAGCAGCCAAGAAAACAGGCGGTACTATGGCTACACCTTC.

The V gene is TRBV7-7, the J gene TRBJ2-2, with 7 nucleotides matching TRBD2. CDR1 and CDR2 (germline): SSHAT, FNYEAQ (reference sequence). This CDR3 spans 16 amino acids. The junction had 7 bases not matched to a gene; V was cut back by 1 base and J by 5 bases. The CDR3 DNA reads as TGTGCCAGCAGCTTAGAGGGCGGGAGAGAGACCGGGGAGCTGTTTTTT. Its translation is CASSLEGGRETGELFF.

Regarding this clone: Other DNA sequences in this sample translate to the same CDR3. The J gene is TRBJ1-1, the V gene TRBV9, with D possibly matching TRBD1 (6 bases). Germline loops: CDR1 SGDLS, CDR2 YYNGEE. V lost 1 base and J lost 5, with 9 bases in between. The CDR3 has 13 amino acids. CDR3 bases: TGTGCCAGCAGCGTAACAGGGAATACTGAAGCTTTCTTT. Residues: CASSVTGNTEAFF.

The V and J genes are TRBV14 and TRBJ1-2; possibly TRBD1 for D (6 bases). The CDR3 sequence is 14 residues long. V lost 4 bases and J lost 7, with 16 bases in between. The V gene's germline CDR1 is SGHDN and CDR2 FVKESK. CDR3 loop: CASSPPGQRAGYTF. In DNA, the CDR3 is TGTGCCAGCAGCCCTCCGGGACAAAGGGCTGGCTACACCTTC.

The chain links TRBV6-5 to TRBJ2-7; TRBD1 matches at 7 bases. CDR3 length: 14 amino acids. Trimming at V came to 7 bases and at J to 0 bases, leaving 6 bases not matched to a gene. CDR1 and CDR2 from the germline V gene are MNHEY and SVGAGI. CDR3 protein: CASTSDRSSYEQYF. The CDR3 coding sequence is TGTGCCAGCACCTCGGACAGGAGCTCCTACGAGCAGTACTTC.

J is TRBJ2-3 and V is TRBV29-1; 8 bases are shared with TRBD1. The V gene's germline CDR1 is SQVTM and CDR2 ANQGSEA. This CDR3 is built from 14 residues. V gave up 3 bases and J gave up 9 bases; unmatched junction bases: 11. CDR3 amino acids: CSVEDRVERDTQYF. CDR3 bases: TGCAGCGTTGAGGACAGGGTGGAGAGAGACACGCAGTATTTT.

The chain joins TRBV28 to TRBJ2-7, with D possibly TRBD1 on 5 matching bases. The CDR3 is 18 residues long. Per the germline V gene, CDR1 is MDHEN and CDR2 is SYDVKM. The ends were cut back, 4 bases at V and 0 bases at J, with 22 bases in the middle. The CDR3 DNA is TGTGCCAGCAGTTCCCGACAGCTACTGTCGCCCTACTCCTACGAGCAGTACTTC. Translating it yields CASSSRQLLSPYSYEQYF.

The V call is TRBV9, the J call TRBJ1-5; D might be TRBD1 (5 bases). From germline, CDR1 is SGDLS and CDR2 YYNGEE. The CDR3 sequence is 19 residues long. Trimming left V 3 bases short and J 0 bases short, with 22 bases between. This CDR3 is CASSASNSTGDYSNQPQHF. In DNA, the CDR3 is TGTGCCAGCAGCGCTTCGAATTCAACAGGAGATTATAGCAATCAGCCCCAGCATTTT.

This clone has only a few counts. The genes are TRBV5-1 and TRBJ1-1; D may be TRBD1 (5 bases). The CDR3 runs to 15 residues. The V end lost 2 bases, the J end lost 4 bases, and 15 bases lay between the germline ends. Germline V gene sequence: CDR1 SGHRS, CDR2 YFSETQ. The CDR3 is CASSFRRDGGTEAFF. CDR3 nucleotide sequence: TGCGCCAGCAGCTTCCGCAGGGACGGGGGCACTGAAGCTTTCTTT.

V is TRBV11-1 and J is TRBJ2-5; D could derive from TRBD1 or TRBD2 (6 bases each). CDR1 is SGHAT, CDR2 FQDESV, per germline (reference sequence). There are 16 residues in the CDR3. The V end lost 1 base, the J end lost 6 bases, and 18 bases lay between the germline ends. The CDR3 spells CASSLGLEGGWKTQYF. As DNA, the CDR3 is TGTGCCAGCAGCTTAGGGCTTGAGGGGGGTTGGAAGACCCAGTACTTC.

This chain connects TRBV9 to TRBJ2-7; TRBD1 might be the D (5 bases). Trimming pared 2 bases from V and 6 bases from J, leaving 12 bases between. Germline CDR1 SGDLS, CDR2 YYNGEE. The CDR3 is made up of 13 amino acids. CDR3 nucleotides: TGTGCCAGCAGCGTGGGGCAGGTGGGCGAGCAGTACTTC. Its translation: CASSVGQVGEQYF.

V gene TRBV4-3 combines with J gene TRBJ2-7; TRBD2 matches 10 bases. V lost 0 bases to trimming and J lost 4 bases; unmatched junction nucleotides: 9. The CDR3 has 17 amino acids. Germline V gene data show CDR1 as LGHNA and CDR2 as YSLEER. CDR3 in DNA: TGCGCCAGCAGCCAAGATCTGACTAGCGGGTATATTTACGAGCAGTACTTC. Encoded protein: CASSQDLTSGYIYEQYF.

The chain couples TRBV29-1 to TRBJ2-5; D possibly corresponds to TRBD1 (6 bases). TRBJ2-7 explains the end of the DNA better; the J call may be wrong. Germline V gene data show CDR1 as SQVTM and CDR2 as ANQGSEA. This CDR3 has 14 residues. CDR3 sequence: CSVYGGISSYEQYF. The CDR3, as DNA: TGCAGCGTTTATGGGGGCATTAGTTCCTACGAGCAGTACTTC.

V and J are TRBV9 and TRBJ1-2; 9 nucleotides agree with TRBD1. CDR3 size: 15 residues. Germline V gene lookup returns CDR1 SGDLS and CDR2 YYNGEE. V was pared by 3 bases and J by 2 bases, with 5 bases of the junction left unmatched. The CDR3: CASSALTGGNYGYTF. The CDR3 DNA reads as TGTGCCAGCAGCGCCCTGACAGGGGGAAACTATGGCTACACCTTC.

With regard to this clone: Within the sample, other DNA sequences also encode this same CDR3. The chain couples TRBV18 to TRBJ1-4; D remains ambiguous. V dropped 2 bases and J dropped 6 bases, with 7 bases sitting between them. CDR1 and CDR2 (germline): KGHSH, LQKENI. The CDR3 loop spans 13 amino acids. CDR3 DNA sequence: TGTGCCAGCTCACCAGGGGTTGATGAAAAACTGTTTTTT. The encoded protein is CASSPGVDEKLFF.

A word on this clone: Other nucleotide sequences in the sample specify the same CDR3. The chain couples TRBV5-1 to TRBJ2-7, with 8 positions matching TRBD2. CDR3 length: 14 amino acids. The germline gives CDR1 SGHRS, CDR2 YFSETQ. V was clipped by 0 bases and J by 3 bases; unmatched bases: 2. This chain's CDR3 is CASSLGGTSYEQYF. The CDR3 DNA reads as TGCGCCAGCAGCTTGGGGGGGACTAGCTACGAGCAGTACTTC.

This clone has a single count. The gene calls are TRBV7-5 and TRBJ2-7; the table gives TRBD1 as D, unverified against the DNA. TRBV7-5 is shown as a pseudogene. The CDR3 is 17 residues long. CDR3: CARRSYSPDRPTYEQYF. The CDR3 DNA reads as TGTGCCAGAAGATCTTATTCCCCCGACAGGCCTACCTACGAGCAGTACTTC.

The chain links TRBV4-3 to TRBJ1-2; TRBD1 is a possible D gene (5 bases). This CDR3 contains 18 residues. Deletions cut 1 base from V and 4 bases from J, with 22 bases between. CDR1 LGHNA and CDR2 YSLEER come from the germline V gene. The CDR3 loop reads CASSQVGTAGPLLYGYTF. The CDR3 DNA reads TGCGCCAGCAGCCAAGTCGGGACGGCCGGACCATTGCTCTATGGCTACACCTTC.

This chain connects TRBV28 to TRBJ1-2; 7 nucleotides match TRBD1. Trimming cost V 5 bases and J 2 bases; bases outside gene matches: 14. There are 17 residues in the CDR3. Germline values: CDR1 MDHEN, CDR2 SYDVKM. CDR3 coding DNA: TGTGCCAGCAGTCAAGACAGGGACCCGAGGGGGAACTATGGCTACACCTTC. This gives the protein CASSQDRDPRGNYGYTF.

J is TRBJ2-5 and V is TRBV29-1; D tentatively reads TRBD1 or TRBD2 (5 bases each). The germline V and J ends were trimmed by 8 bases and 7 bases, with 14 bases remaining between them. The CDR3 totals 11 residues. Germline assignment: CDR1 SQVTM and CDR2 ANQGSEA. The CDR3 protein is CSCRDRGTQYF. In DNA, the CDR3 is TGCAGCTGCCGGGACCGAGGGACCCAGTACTTC.

J is TRBJ1-5 and V is TRBV19; 8 nucleotides align to TRBD1. J was trimmed by 0 bases and V by 3 bases; bases with no gene match: 4. The germline V gene has CDR1 LNHDA and CDR2 SQIVND (reference sequence). CDR3 length: 16 amino acids. The CDR3 reads CASSMDRAYSNQPQHF. The DNA for the CDR3 is TGTGCCAGTAGTATGGACAGGGCTTATAGCAATCAGCCCCAGCATTTT.